This T cell receptor (beta chain) originates from a study of T cells after yellow fever vaccination. This clonotype was counted only a few times. Via MiXCR, TCRdb re-called the 5' RACE reads, giving one row per CDR3 protein. The sample yields hundreds of thousands of distinct CDR3 sequences, about 6.2% seen once. This CDR3 is 12 amino acids long. V was cut by 5 bases and J by 4 bases, with 8 bases left in between. Germline V gives CDR1 SGHTA, CDR2 FQGNSA. This chain links TRBV7-2 with TRBJ2-5, with unresolved D. The sample consisted of PBMCs, taken 5 days after the yellow fever booster vaccination. The origin of this receptor is a young man who received the YFV17D yellow fever vaccine. Here the CDR3 DNA reads TGTGCCAGCAGCCGATCGGTAGAGACCCAGTACTTC. Its protein is CASSRSVETQYF.